The clone carrying this TCR beta chain was seen ten or more times. Its cognate antigen is unknown. This record belongs to a study of CD8 T cells in ankylosing spondylitis. Overall study results and limits: Reported data indicate significant enrichment of disease-linked clones within matched ankylosing spondylitis synovial fluid. Among TCR beta sequences, a motif of eight highly homologous variants appeared characteristic of ankylosing spondylitis blood. Clones linked to the disease showed a CD8+ phenotype. They occurred at relatively low frequencies in peripheral blood.

This CDR3 has 16 residues. V lost 0 bases and J lost 2; bases outside the gene matches: 6. Germline V gene sequence: CDR1 SGHRS, CDR2 YFSETQ. As the method for making TCR beta libraries, quantitative 5'-RACE with molecular barcodes was used. Each CDR3 protein is one row after TCRdb ran MiXCR on the 5' RACE reads. The sample records about 140,000 distinct CDR3 sequences, more than 5.5% being singletons. The TCR sequence derives from a female donor with ankylosing spondylitis or in good health (not recorded which). The chain carries TRBV5-1 and TRBJ2-5; TRBD2 matches at 8 bases. Input material: blood, either unsorted or a sorted T cell fraction (not recorded which). CDR3: CASSLGGGGPQETQYF. CDR3 bases: TGCGCCAGCAGCTTGGGGGGCGGGGGGCCTCAAGAGACCCAGTACTTC. Together with reference TRBV5-1 and TRBJ2-5, the CDR3 gives the full variable domain: KAGVTQTPRYLIKTRGQQVTLSCSPISGHRSVSWYQQTPGQGLQFLFEYFSETQRNKGNFPGRFSGRQFSNSRSEMNVSTLELGDSALYLCASSLGGGGPQETQYFGPGTRLLVL.